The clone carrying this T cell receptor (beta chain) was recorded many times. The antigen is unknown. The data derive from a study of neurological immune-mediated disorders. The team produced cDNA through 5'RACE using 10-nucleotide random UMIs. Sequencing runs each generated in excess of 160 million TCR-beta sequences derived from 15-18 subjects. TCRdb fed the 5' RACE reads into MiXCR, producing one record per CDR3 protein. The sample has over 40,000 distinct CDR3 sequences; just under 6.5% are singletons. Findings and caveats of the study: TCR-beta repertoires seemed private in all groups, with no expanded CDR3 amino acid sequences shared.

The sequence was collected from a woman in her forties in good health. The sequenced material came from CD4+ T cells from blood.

In nucleotides, the CDR3 is TGTGCCAGCAGCCCACAGCCGGGGCCGTTGGCCCAGCATTTT. It is translated as CASSPQPGPLAQHF. V is TRBV3-1 and J is TRBJ1-5; possible D gene TRBD1, 5 bases. This CDR3 region has 14 residues. Per the germline V gene, CDR1 is LGHDT and CDR2 is YNNKEL (reference sequence). The V end was cut by 4 bases, the J end by 11 bases, with 18 bases between.